A single sample is the source of the 26 T cell receptor beta chains below, sequenced in a study of blood T cell repertoires in COVID-19. Sequencing was performed with immunoSEQ multiplex PCR; in TCRdb, only in-frame clones are kept and a portion is missing. The sample consists of fewer than 65,000 clones, 79% of them appearing once. The sequenced sample consisted of peripheral blood. These receptors came from a man between 70 and 80 years old with acute or convalescent COVID-19.

The genes are TRBV5-6 and TRBJ1-2, with 10 bases matching TRBD1. The CDR3 covers 14 residues. Germline loops: CDR1 SGHDT, CDR2 YYEEEE. Germline trimming cut 5 bases from V and 8 bases from J; bases unmatched to any gene: 9. CDR3 loop: CASRFEGTGDGYTF. The CDR3, as DNA: TGTGCCAGCAGGTTTGAGGGGACAGGGGACGGCTACACCTTC.

The chain employs TRBV29-1 and TRBJ2-3; 7 positions match TRBD2. CDR3 length equals 14 residues. The junction had 8 bases not matched to a gene; V was cut back by 4 bases and J by 4 bases. Germline V lookup: CDR1 SQVTM, CDR2 ANQGSEA. The CDR3 here is CSVVVTSVADTQYF. The DNA for the CDR3 is TGCAGCGTTGTGGTAACTAGCGTGGCAGATACGCAGTATTTT.

The chain joins TRBV11-3 to TRBJ1-3, with D tentatively TRBD1 (5 bases). The germline V gene encodes CDR1 SGHNT and CDR2 YENEEA. V gave up 4 bases and J gave up 2 bases, with 12 bases separating them. This CDR3 spans 15 amino acids. This CDR3 reads CASSSLRAAGNTIYF. CDR3 nucleotides: TGTGCCAGCAGCTCCCTCAGGGCTGCTGGAAACACCATATATTTT.

The chain recombines TRBV5-1 with TRBJ2-7; 9 bases align to TRBD2. The CDR3 length is 15 residues. Per germline, CDR1 SGHRS and CDR2 YFSETQ. Germline trimming cut 4 bases from V and 3 bases from J; bases unmatched to any gene: 8. CDR3 sequence reads: CASSTKTSGGYEQYF. The DNA of the CDR3 is TGCGCCAGCAGCACAAAGACTAGCGGAGGCTACGAGCAGTACTTC.

The chain is built from TRBV2 and TRBJ1-1; tentatively, D is TRBD1 (6 bases). Trimming cost V 4 bases and J 0 bases, with 9 bases left between them. Germline V CDR1 and CDR2: SNHLY, FYNNEI. The CDR3 totals 14 residues. This CDR3 reads CASSGQVMNTEAFF. The DNA of the CDR3 is TGTGCCAGCAGTGGACAGGTCATGAACACTGAAGCTTTCTTT.

The genes are TRBV6-7 and TRBJ1-2, with D possibly being TRBD1 (5 bases). TRBV6-7 is an open reading frame, and its role is uncertain. The V gene lost 6 bases and the J gene lost 7 bases, with 24 bases spanning the gap. The CDR3 extends over 16 amino acids. The CDR3 spells CASRAYRCRIVGGYTF. DNA for the CDR3: TGTGCCAGCAGGGCGTACAGGTGTCGGATCGTGGGTGGCTACACCTTC.

The V and J genes are TRBV5-1 and TRBJ2-5; 10 bases align to TRBD2. The CDR3 spans 17 residues. CDR1 is SGHRS, CDR2 YFSETQ, per germline. V lost 3 bases and J lost 4; bases outside the gene matches: 12. The DNA of the CDR3 is TGCGCCAGCAGCTCCTCTCCAGCGGGGGGGAGCGGAGAGACCCAGTACTTC. Its translation is CASSSSPAGGSGETQYF. The entire variable domain, with the rest obtained from reference TRBV5-1 and TRBJ2-5, is as follows: KAGVTQTPRYLIKTRGQQVTLSCSPISGHRSVSWYQQTPGQGLQFLFEYFSETQRNKGNFPGRFSGRQFSNSRSEMNVSTLELGDSALYLCASSSSPAGGSGETQYFGPGTRLLVL.

This clone was seen a single time. Other DNA sequences from this sample encode an identical CDR3 as well. The chain joins TRBV18 to TRBJ2-2, with a tentative D call TRBD1 (6 bases). CDR1 and CDR2 (germline): KGHSH, LQKENI. V shed 3 bases and J shed 1 base, with 6 bases lying between them. This CDR3 contains 14 residues. The DNA of the CDR3 is TGTGCCAGCTCACCGGGACAGAACACCGGGGAGCTGTTTTTT. Translated: CASSPGQNTGELFF. Combining the CDR3 with reference TRBV18 and TRBJ2-2 gives the whole variable domain NAGVMQNPRHLVRRRGQEARLRCSPMKGHSHVYWYRQLPEEGLKFMVYLQKENIIDESGMPKERFSAEFPKEGPSILRIQQVVRGDSAAYFCASSPGQNTGELFFGEGSRLTVL.

The rearrangement uses TRBV3-1 (or the pseudogene TRBV3-2) and TRBJ2-1; a possible D gene is TRBD1 (6 bases). V gave up 4 bases and J gave up 7 bases, with 17 bases separating them. This CDR3 has 15 residues. Germline assignment: CDR1 LGHDT and CDR2 YNNKEL (reference sequence). CDR3 in amino acids: CASSLDSGGWNEQFF. In DNA, the CDR3 is TGTGCCAGCAGCCTGGACAGTGGGGGTTGGAATGAGCAGTTCTTC.

The chain is built from TRBV5-1 and TRBJ2-5, with 9 nucleotides matching TRBD1. The CDR3 runs 14 residues. CDR1 is SGHRS and CDR2 is YFSETQ in the germline V gene. Losses at the gene ends were 5 bases for V and 4 bases for J; bases not matched to a gene: 6. The CDR3 region has the DNA TGCGCCAGCAGTCATGAGGACAGGGGAGAGACCCAGTACTTC. Translated, it gives CASSHEDRGETQYF.

This clone turned up a few times. The chain has TRBV2 and TRBJ1-5, with 9 bases fitting TRBD1. CDR1 and CDR2 from the germline V gene are SNHLY and FYNNEI. The trim removed 3 bases at V and 5 bases at J, leaving 5 bases unmatched. The CDR3 is 15 amino acids. CDR3 nucleotide sequence: TGTGCCAGCAGTGAGACAAGGACAGGGGATCAGCCCCAGCATTTT. This encodes CASSETRTGDQPQHF.

The chain uses TRBV24-1 and TRBJ2-1; weak D call: TRBD2 (6 bases). This CDR3 region has 16 residues. V was cut by 3 bases and J by 5 bases, with 16 bases left in between. CDR1 is KGHDR, CDR2 SFDVKD, per germline. CDR3 protein: CATSDATSGPHNEQFF. The CDR3 region has the DNA TGTGCCACCAGTGATGCCACCAGCGGGCCTCACAATGAGCAGTTCTTC.

This chain links TRBV30 with TRBJ2-2; TRBD2 agrees at 9 bases. Trimming at V came to 5 bases and at J to 3 bases, leaving 4 bases not matched to a gene. The CDR3 loop spans 14 amino acids. Germline V gene sequence: CDR1 GTSNPN, CDR2 SVGIG (reference sequence). The CDR3 spells CAWQTSGYTGELFF. In nucleotides, the CDR3 is TGTGCCTGGCAGACTAGCGGATACACCGGGGAGCTGTTTTTT. Based on the CDR3 plus reference TRBV30 and TRBJ2-2, the full variable domain is SQTIHQWPATLVQPVGSPLSLECTVEGTSNPNLYWYRQAAGRGLQLLFYSVGIGQISSEVPQNLSASRPQDRQFILSSKKLLLSDSGFYLCAWQTSGYTGELFFGEGSRLTVL.

The chain has TRBV14 and TRBJ2-3; 10 bases match TRBD1. This CDR3 has 15 residues. CDR1 is SGHDN and CDR2 is FVKESK in the germline V gene. V was pared by 2 bases and J by 6 bases, with 5 bases of the junction left unmatched. In nucleotides, the CDR3 is TGTGCCAGCAGCCAACGGGGACAGGGGTTCGATACGCAGTATTTT. This gives the protein CASSQRGQGFDTQYF.

This sequence joins TRBV19 and TRBJ1-1; no definite D call. The germline CDR1 and CDR2 sequences are LNHDA and SQIVND (reference sequence). Between the trimmed V and J ends, which lost 5 bases and 0 bases, there was a span of 19 bases. This CDR3 spans 17 amino acids. The CDR3 protein is CASSPPFGVNMNTEAFF. The CDR3 region has the DNA TGTGCCAGTAGTCCTCCGTTTGGAGTCAACATGAACACTGAAGCTTTCTTT.

This sequence joins TRBV5-1 and TRBJ2-3, with D perhaps matching TRBD1 (6 bases). The CDR3 loop spans 15 amino acids. The germline V gene has CDR1 SGHRS and CDR2 YFSETQ. V was cut by 0 bases and J by 3 bases, with 11 bases left in between. CDR3 sequence (DNA): TGCGCCAGCAGCTTGGCCAGGGGTGGGACAGATACGCAGTATTTT. Translation: CASSLARGGTDTQYF.

V and J are TRBV5-4 and TRBJ2-2; TRBD1 matches 7 bases. The CDR3 contains 16 residues. Germline V gene sequence: CDR1 SGHNT, CDR2 YYREEE (reference sequence). J gave up 4 bases and V 2 bases, and 8 bases lay outside the gene matches. CDR3 sequence reads: CASSFDIDRATGELFF. In DNA form, the CDR3 reads TGTGCCAGCAGCTTTGACATTGACAGGGCCACCGGGGAGCTGTTTTTT.

The V and J genes are TRBV14 and TRBJ2-4, with 11 bases lining up with TRBD1. The CDR3 consists of 15 residues. The germline V gene has CDR1 SGHDN and CDR2 FVKESK. V lost 1 base to trimming and J lost 8 bases; unmatched junction nucleotides: 4. CDR3 in amino acids: CASSQGGTGGHIQYF. The CDR3 region has the DNA TGTGCCAGCAGCCAAGGCGGGACAGGGGGACACATTCAGTACTTC.

The genes are TRBV5-6 and TRBJ2-7, with 8 bases aligning to TRBD1. The trim removed 3 bases at V and 5 bases at J, leaving 10 bases unmatched. Per germline, CDR1 SGHDT and CDR2 YYEEEE. The CDR3 extends over 15 amino acids. The CDR3 reads CASSSRDRRGNEQYF. In DNA form, the CDR3 reads TGTGCCAGCAGCTCGAGGGACAGGCGGGGCAACGAGCAGTACTTC.

The DNA for the CDR3 is TGTGCCAGCAGCTCGGTTCCGGGACAGGGGCCTGAGACCCAGTACTTC. Residues: CASSSVPGQGPETQYF. J is TRBJ2-5 and V is TRBV5-8; 10 nucleotides agree with TRBD1. This CDR3 comprises 16 residues. Germline trimming cut 3 bases from V and 5 bases from J; bases unmatched to any gene: 10. CDR1 and CDR2 from the germline V gene are SGHTS and YDEGEE.

This chain connects TRBV10-1 to TRBJ1-4; TRBD1 matches 11 bases. CDR1 is WNHNN and CDR2 is SYGVQD in the germline V gene (reference sequence). The J segment lost 7 bases and the V segment lost 2 bases, leaving 6 bases of the junction unmatched. The CDR3 consists of 16 residues. The CDR3 reads CASSEPIGTGGEKLFF. The DNA of the CDR3 is TGCGCCAGCAGTGAGCCTATCGGGACAGGGGGTGAAAAACTGTTTTTT.

J is TRBJ1-3 and V is TRBV6-1; D is unclear. Germline CDR1 MNHNS, CDR2 SASEGT. The CDR3 runs to 15 residues. The germline V and J ends were trimmed by 2 bases and 2 bases, with 10 bases remaining between them. The CDR3, as DNA: TGTGCCAGCAGTGAAACTTACCAACCTGGAAACACCATATATTTT. It yields the protein CASSETYQPGNTIYF.

Ten or more counts support this clone. The V gene is TRBV12-5, the J gene TRBJ1-6, with D tentatively TRBD1 (6 bases). This CDR3 spans 18 amino acids. Trimming removed 4 bases at V and 5 bases at J, with 21 bases between. Germline V gene sequence: CDR1 LGHNT, CDR2 FRNRAP. As DNA, the CDR3 is TGTGCTAGTGGTTGGGGGGGATGGACAGCGTCTGATAATTCACCCCTCCACTTT. It codes for CASGWGGWTASDNSPLHF.

This clone was recorded only once. V and J are TRBV15 and TRBJ2-1; maybe TRBD2 (5 bases). Trimming took 5 bases from V and 4 from J, leaving 15 bases between them. CDR3 size: 15 residues. Germline loops: CDR1 LNHNV, CDR2 YYDKDF (reference sequence). The CDR3 sequence is CATSQHSATYNEQFF. CDR3 DNA sequence: TGTGCCACCAGCCAGCATAGCGCAACTTACAATGAGCAGTTCTTC.

CDR3 amino acids: CASSPDRDYQPQHF. In nucleotides, the CDR3 is TGTGCCAGCAGCCCAGACAGGGATTATCAGCCCCAGCATTTT. The gene calls are TRBV27 and TRBJ1-5, with 7 bases fitting TRBD1. Per germline, CDR1 MNHEY and CDR2 SMNVEV (reference sequence). The ends lost 6 bases at V and 5 bases at J; junction bases unmatched: 7. CDR3 length equals 14 residues.

This sequence joins TRBV4-1 and TRBJ2-5; TRBD2 matches 8 bases. Germline CDR1 MGHRA, CDR2 YSYEKL. The CDR3 sequence is 17 residues long. Trimming at V came to 0 bases and at J to 1 base, leaving 7 bases not matched to a gene. This CDR3 is CASSQDGPSGFQETQYF. The CDR3 DNA reads TGCGCCAGCAGCCAAGATGGGCCTAGCGGGTTCCAAGAGACCCAGTACTTC.